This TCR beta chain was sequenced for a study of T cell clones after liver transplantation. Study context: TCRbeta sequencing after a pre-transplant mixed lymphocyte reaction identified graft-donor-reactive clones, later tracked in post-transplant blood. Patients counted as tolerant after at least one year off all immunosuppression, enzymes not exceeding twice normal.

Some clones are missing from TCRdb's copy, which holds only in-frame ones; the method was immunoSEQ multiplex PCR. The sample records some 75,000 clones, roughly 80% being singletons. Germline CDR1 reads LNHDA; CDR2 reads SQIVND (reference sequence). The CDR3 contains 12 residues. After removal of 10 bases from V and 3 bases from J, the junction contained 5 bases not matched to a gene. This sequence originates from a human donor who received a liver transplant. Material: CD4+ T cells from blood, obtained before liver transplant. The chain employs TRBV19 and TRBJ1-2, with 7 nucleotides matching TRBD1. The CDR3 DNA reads TGTGCCACGCAGGGGGGCGACTATGGCTACACCTTC. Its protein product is CATQGGDYGYTF.